The 12 T cell receptor beta chains given below trace back to one sample, sequenced in a study of T-cell reconstitution after alpha-beta-depleted transplantation in children. Preparation of the TCRbeta library was carried out with unique molecular identifiers. TCRdb recomputed calls from the PCR reads with MiXCR, one row per CDR3 protein. The table lists 250,000 or so distinct CDR3 sequences, under 30% of them singletons. This material consisted of PBMCs, mostly from graft donor cells, taken 360 days after TCRalphabeta/CD19-depleted stem cell transplant. The receptors shown here come from a female patient younger than 10 who had a stem cell transplant for congenital amegakaryocytic thrombocytopenia, so the T cells may come from the graft donor.

This sequence joins TRBV5-6 and TRBJ1-1; D perhaps matches TRBD1 (6 bases). This CDR3 comprises 15 residues. Trimming cost V 3 bases and J 6 bases, with 18 bases left between them. The germline CDR1 and CDR2 sequences are SGHDT and YYEEEE. DNA for the CDR3: TGTGCCAGCAGCTCGGCGGGGGGGGCGAGTCCTGAAGCTTTCTTT. It encodes CASSSAGGASPEAFF.

This rearrangement joins TRBV4-3 to TRBJ2-3; the D gene is possibly TRBD2 (6 bases). With 8 bases removed from V and 5 bases from J, the gap between germline ends came to 20 bases. The CDR3 is 15 residues long. CDR1 and CDR2 (germline): LGHNA, YSLEER. The CDR3 coding sequence is TGCGCCAGCGGCCGACGGGACTCGTGGGGAGATACGCAGTATTTT. The encoded protein is CASGRRDSWGDTQYF.

The chain carries TRBV20-1 and TRBJ2-1, with a tentative D call TRBD1 (5 bases). V gave up 5 bases and J gave up 2 bases, with 22 bases separating them. Germline loops: CDR1 DFQATT, CDR2 SNEGSKA (reference sequence). The length of the CDR3 is 17 residues. The CDR3 sequence is CSARPLAGKRTYNEQFF. The DNA of the CDR3 is TGCAGTGCTCGTCCCCTCGCAGGGAAGAGGACCTACAATGAGCAGTTCTTC.

V is TRBV5-5 and J is TRBJ2-7, with a possible D match to TRBD2 (6 bases). CDR1 SGHKS and CDR2 YYEKEE come from the germline V gene (reference sequence). Trimming cost V 6 bases and J 7 bases, with 17 bases left between them. The CDR3 runs 13 residues. DNA of the CDR3: TGTGCCAGCAATCCTTCTCACGGAGGGGAGCAGTACTTC. This sequence encodes CASNPSHGGEQYF.

V and J are TRBV24-1 and TRBJ1-5; unclear D gene. V gave up 9 bases and J gave up 3 bases, with 5 bases separating them. In germline, CDR1 is KGHDR, CDR2 SFDVKD. The CDR3 contains 11 residues. CDR3 bases: TGTGCCACCGGCGACAATCAGCCCCAGCATTTT. This codes for CATGDNQPQHF.

This clonotype was counted a few times. The chain is built from TRBV7-9 and TRBJ1-2, with TRBD1 matching 8 bases. Trimming removed 3 bases from V and 4 bases from J; junction bases left unmatched: 4. This CDR3 has 14 residues. Germline CDR1 reads SEHNR; CDR2 reads FQNEAQ (reference sequence). CDR3 coding DNA: TGTGCCAGCAGCTTCGGACAGGGTAGCTATGGCTACACCTTC. This encodes CASSFGQGSYGYTF.

Only a few counts were recorded for this clonotype. The rearrangement uses TRBV6-5 and TRBJ2-3; D could derive from TRBD1 or TRBD2 (5 bases each). V was pared by 0 bases and J by 2 bases, with 18 bases between. Germline V lookup: CDR1 MNHEY, CDR2 SVGAGI. The CDR3 runs 18 residues. CDR3 DNA: TGTGCCAGCAGTTACTCACTCGGGACCGGGCCCGACACAGATACGCAGTATTTT. This codes for CASSYSLGTGPDTDTQYF.

This rearrangement joins TRBV19 to TRBJ1-5, with D unresolved. Trimming removed 6 bases at V and 9 bases at J, with 15 bases between. The CDR3 extends over 13 amino acids. The V gene's germline CDR1 is LNHDA and CDR2 SQIVND (reference sequence). Written as DNA, the CDR3 is TGTGCCAGTAGAACTACTGGTGTGTCGCCCCAGCATTTT. Translated: CASRTTGVSPQHF.

V usage is TRBV10-3 and J usage is TRBJ2-7; 11 bases map to TRBD2. Germline CDR1 is ENHRY and CDR2 is SYGVKD. Trimming cost V 7 bases and J 6 bases; bases outside gene matches: 8. The CDR3 covers 14 residues. This chain's CDR3 is CAITRLAGGSEQYF. As DNA, the CDR3 is TGTGCCATCACGAGGCTAGCGGGAGGTAGCGAGCAGTACTTC.

The rearrangement links TRBV6-5 to TRBJ2-7, with D possibly called TRBD1 or TRBD2 (5 bases each). Trimming pared 0 bases from V and 4 bases from J, leaving 10 bases between. This CDR3 has 14 residues. Germline CDR1 is MNHEY and CDR2 is SVGAGI. The CDR3 coding sequence is TGTGCCAGCAGTTACTCTGGGACCACTTACGAGCAGTACTTC. Translating it yields CASSYSGTTYEQYF.

The chain joins TRBV7-9 to TRBJ1-1, with 11 bases that match TRBD1. The V and J ends lost 4 bases and 5 bases, in that order; junction bases with no gene match: 6. Per the germline V gene, CDR1 is SEHNR and CDR2 is FQNEAQ (reference sequence). The CDR3 totals 15 residues. CDR3 nucleotides: TGTGCCAGCAGCTCCCGGACAGGGGGCTTTACTGAAGCTTTCTTT. Translated, it gives CASSSRTGGFTEAFF.

This chain links TRBV7-6 with TRBJ1-5; 8 bases map to TRBD1. V was pared by 4 bases and J by 6 bases, with 8 bases of the junction left unmatched. Germline CDR1 reads SGHVS; CDR2 reads FNYEAQ. The CDR3 runs to 15 residues. The CDR3, as DNA: TGTGCCAGCAGCTCGCAGGACAGGGTGGCTCAGCCCCAGCATTTT. Translated: CASSSQDRVAQPQHF.